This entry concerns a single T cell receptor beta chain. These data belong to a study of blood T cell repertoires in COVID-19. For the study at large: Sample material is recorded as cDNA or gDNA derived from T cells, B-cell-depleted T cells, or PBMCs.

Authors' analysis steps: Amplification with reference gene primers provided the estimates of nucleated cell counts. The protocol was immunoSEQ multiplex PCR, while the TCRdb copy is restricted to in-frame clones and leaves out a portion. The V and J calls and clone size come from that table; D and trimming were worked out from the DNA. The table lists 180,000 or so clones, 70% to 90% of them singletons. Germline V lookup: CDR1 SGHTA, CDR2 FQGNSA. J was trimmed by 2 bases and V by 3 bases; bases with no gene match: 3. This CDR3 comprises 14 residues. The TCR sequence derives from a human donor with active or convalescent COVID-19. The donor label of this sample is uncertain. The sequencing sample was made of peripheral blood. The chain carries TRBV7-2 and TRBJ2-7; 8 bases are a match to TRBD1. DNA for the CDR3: TGTGCCAGCAGCTTGGGACAGGCAACCTACGAGCAGTACTTC. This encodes CASSLGQATYEQYF.